This T cell receptor beta chain is drawn from a study of regulatory T cells in long-lasting Graves disease. Study observations and caveats: There was favoring of TRBV28, TRBJ1-2 and TRBJ2-5 in persistent disease. Less diverse TCR repertoires were seen in persistent Graves' patients than in newly diagnosed ones.

At least ten counts were recorded for this clonotype. Its target is not known. CDR3 length: 16 amino acids. CDR1 is SGHVS and CDR2 is FQNEAQ in the germline V gene. V gave up 1 base and J gave up 8 bases, with 18 bases separating them. Researchers made TCR beta libraries by using iRepertoire HTBI primers and running Arm-PCR on CDR3 regions. Original handling: Across samples, 62 TRBV and about 15 TRBJ segments were found. TCRdb analysed the multiplex PCR reads with MiXCR anew, one entry per CDR3 protein. TCRdb's processing, not the authors', yielded these V and J calls. The data show around 400,000 distinct CDR3 sequences, 15% to 18% seen once. Time point here: newly diagnosed GD, antithyroid drugs for less than 3 months. Following extraction of RNA from PBMCs, that RNA was used to make the TCR library. Each of the patients was recruited from an endocrinology department situated in Xi'an, China.

This chain connects TRBV7-8 to TRBJ1-5, with D uncertain. The TCR sequence derives from a female donor with Graves disease. This material consisted of peripheral blood mononuclear cells (PBMCs), taken at new diagnosis, from a patient treated with antithyroid drugs. CDR3 amino acids: CASSLVYGLGLKPQHF. Here the CDR3 DNA reads TGTGCCAGCAGCTTAGTTTACGGGTTGGGTCTGAAGCCCCAGCATTTT.